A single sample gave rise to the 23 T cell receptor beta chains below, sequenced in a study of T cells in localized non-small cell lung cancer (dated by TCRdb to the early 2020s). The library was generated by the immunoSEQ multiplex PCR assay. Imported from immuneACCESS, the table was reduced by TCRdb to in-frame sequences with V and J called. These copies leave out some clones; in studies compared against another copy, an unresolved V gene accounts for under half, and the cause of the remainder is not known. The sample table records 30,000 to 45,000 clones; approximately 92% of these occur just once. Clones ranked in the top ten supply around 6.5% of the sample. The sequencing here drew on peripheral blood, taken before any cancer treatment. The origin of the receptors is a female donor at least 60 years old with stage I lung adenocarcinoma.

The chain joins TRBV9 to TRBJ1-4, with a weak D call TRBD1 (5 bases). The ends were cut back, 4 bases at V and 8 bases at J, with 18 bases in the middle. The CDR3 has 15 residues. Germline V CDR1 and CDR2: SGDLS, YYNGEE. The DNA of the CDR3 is TGTGCCAGCAGCCCAGTTCAGGGTCCCCTCGAAAAACTGTTTTTT. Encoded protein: CASSPVQGPLEKLFF.

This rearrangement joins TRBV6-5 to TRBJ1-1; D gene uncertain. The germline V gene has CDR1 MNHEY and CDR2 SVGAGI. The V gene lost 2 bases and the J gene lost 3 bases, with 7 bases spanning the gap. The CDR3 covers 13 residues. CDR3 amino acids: CASSYESYTEAFF. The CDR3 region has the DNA TGTGCCAGCAGTTACGAGAGTTACACTGAAGCTTTCTTT.

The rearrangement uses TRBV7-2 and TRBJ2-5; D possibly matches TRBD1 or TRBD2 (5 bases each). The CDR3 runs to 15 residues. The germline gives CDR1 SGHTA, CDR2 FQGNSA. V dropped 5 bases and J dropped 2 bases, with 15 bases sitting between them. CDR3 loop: CASSLGTFRQETQYF. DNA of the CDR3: TGTGCCAGCAGCCTAGGGACCTTTCGACAAGAGACCCAGTACTTC.

The CDR3, as DNA: TGTGCCAGCAGTGAAGTATGGACAGCACGGAGCAATCAGCCCCAGCATTTT. This encodes CASSEVWTARSNQPQHF. The J gene is TRBJ1-5, the V gene TRBV6-1; D might be TRBD1 (6 bases). The CDR3 is made up of 17 amino acids. CDR1 is MNHNS and CDR2 is SASEGT in the germline V gene. V was pared by 1 base and J by 1 base, with 14 bases between.

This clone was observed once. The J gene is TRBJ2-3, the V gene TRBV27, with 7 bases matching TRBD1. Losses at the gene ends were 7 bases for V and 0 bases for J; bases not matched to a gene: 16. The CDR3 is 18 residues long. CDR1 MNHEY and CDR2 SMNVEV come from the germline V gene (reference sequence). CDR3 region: CASTPSPDRKTSTDTQYF. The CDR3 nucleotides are TGTGCCAGCACCCCATCCCCGGACAGGAAAACTAGCACAGATACGCAGTATTTT.

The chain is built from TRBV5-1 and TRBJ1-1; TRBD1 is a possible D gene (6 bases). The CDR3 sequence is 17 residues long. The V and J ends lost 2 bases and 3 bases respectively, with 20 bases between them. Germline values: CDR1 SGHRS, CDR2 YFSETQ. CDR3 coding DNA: TGCGCCAGCAGCTTCTCACAGGGAAGGGCGTATGACACTGAAGCTTTCTTT. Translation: CASSFSQGRAYDTEAFF. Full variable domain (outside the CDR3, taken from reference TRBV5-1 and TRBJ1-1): KAGVTQTPRYLIKTRGQQVTLSCSPISGHRSVSWYQQTPGQGLQFLFEYFSETQRNKGNFPGRFSGRQFSNSRSEMNVSTLELGDSALYLCASSFSQGRAYDTEAFFGQGTRLTVV.

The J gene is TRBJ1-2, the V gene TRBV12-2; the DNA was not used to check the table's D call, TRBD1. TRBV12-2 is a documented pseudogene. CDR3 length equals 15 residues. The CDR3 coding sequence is TGTGCAAGTCGCTTTAGTACAGGGGAGAGCTATGGCTACACCTTC. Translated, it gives CASRFSTGESYGYTF.

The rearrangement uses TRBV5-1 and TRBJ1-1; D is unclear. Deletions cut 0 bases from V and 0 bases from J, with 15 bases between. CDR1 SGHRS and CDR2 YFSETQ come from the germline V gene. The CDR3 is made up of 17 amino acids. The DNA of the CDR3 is TGCGCCAGCAGCTTGGGGGGAGGAGGACGCATGAACACTGAAGCTTTCTTT. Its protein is CASSLGGGGRMNTEAFF.

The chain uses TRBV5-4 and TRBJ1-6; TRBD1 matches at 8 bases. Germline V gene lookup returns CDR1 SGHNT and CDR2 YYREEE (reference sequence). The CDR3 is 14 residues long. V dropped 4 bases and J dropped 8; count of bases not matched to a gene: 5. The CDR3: CASSLVDRDSPLHF. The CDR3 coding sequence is TGTGCCAGCAGCCTGGTGGACAGGGATTCACCCCTCCACTTT. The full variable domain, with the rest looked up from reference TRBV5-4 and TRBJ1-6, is ETGVTQSPTHLIKTRGQQVTLRCSSQSGHNTVSWYQQALGQGPQFIFQYYREEENGRGNFPPRFSGLQFPNYSSELNVNALELDDSALYLCASSLVDRDSPLHFGNGTRLTVT.

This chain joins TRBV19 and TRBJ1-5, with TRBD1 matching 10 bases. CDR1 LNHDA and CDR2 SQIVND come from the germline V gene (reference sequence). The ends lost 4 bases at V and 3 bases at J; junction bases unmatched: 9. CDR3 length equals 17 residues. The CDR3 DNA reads TGTGCCAGTAGTACGATCGGACAGGGGGTTACCAATCAGCCCCAGCATTTT. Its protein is CASSTIGQGVTNQPQHF.

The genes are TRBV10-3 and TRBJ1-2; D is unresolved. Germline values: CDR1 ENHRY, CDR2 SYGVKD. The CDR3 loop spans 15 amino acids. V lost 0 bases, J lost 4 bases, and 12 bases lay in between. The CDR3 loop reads CAISESGREGYGYTF. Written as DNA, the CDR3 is TGTGCCATCAGTGAGTCTGGGAGAGAGGGCTATGGCTACACCTTC.

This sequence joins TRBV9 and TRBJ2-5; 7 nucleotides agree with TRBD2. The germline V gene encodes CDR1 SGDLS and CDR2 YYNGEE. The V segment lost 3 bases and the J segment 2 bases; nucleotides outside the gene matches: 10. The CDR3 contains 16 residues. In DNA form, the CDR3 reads TGTGCCAGCAGCGGATATAGCGGGCCGAAACAAGAGACCCAGTACTTC. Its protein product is CASSGYSGPKQETQYF.

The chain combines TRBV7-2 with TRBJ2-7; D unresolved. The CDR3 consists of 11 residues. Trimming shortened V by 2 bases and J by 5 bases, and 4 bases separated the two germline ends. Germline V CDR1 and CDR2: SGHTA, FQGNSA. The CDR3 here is CASSLRDEQYF. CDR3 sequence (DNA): TGTGCCAGCAGCTTACGAGACGAGCAGTACTTC.

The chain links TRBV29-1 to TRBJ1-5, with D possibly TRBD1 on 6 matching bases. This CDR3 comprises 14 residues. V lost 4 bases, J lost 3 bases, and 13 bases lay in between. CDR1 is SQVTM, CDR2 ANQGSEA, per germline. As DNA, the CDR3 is TGCAGCGTTGCGGGGGGGGGCCTCAATCAGCCCCAGCATTTT. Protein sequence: CSVAGGGLNQPQHF.

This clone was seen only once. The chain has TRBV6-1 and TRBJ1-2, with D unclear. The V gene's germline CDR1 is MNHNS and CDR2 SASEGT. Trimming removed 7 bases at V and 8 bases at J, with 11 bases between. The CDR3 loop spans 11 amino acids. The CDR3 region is CASMTKTGYTF. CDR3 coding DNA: TGTGCCAGCATGACGAAGACCGGCTACACCTTC.

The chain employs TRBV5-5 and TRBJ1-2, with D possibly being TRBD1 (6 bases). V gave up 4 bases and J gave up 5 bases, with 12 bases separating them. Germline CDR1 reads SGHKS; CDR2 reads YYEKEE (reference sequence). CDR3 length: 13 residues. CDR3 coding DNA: TGTGCCAGCAGCGTAGACAGGATTTATGGCTACACCTTC. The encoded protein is CASSVDRIYGYTF. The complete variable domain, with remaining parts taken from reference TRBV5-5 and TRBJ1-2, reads DAGVTQSPTHLIKTRGQQVTLRCSPISGHKSVSWYQQVLGQGPQFIFQYYEKEERGRGNFPDRFSARQFPNYSSELNVNALLLGDSALYLCASSVDRIYGYTFGSGTRLTVV.

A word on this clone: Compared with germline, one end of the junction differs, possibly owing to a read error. DNA of the CDR3: TGTGCTAGCAGCCCCGACAGGGGGCTCACCGGGGAGCTGTTTTTT. It encodes CASSPDRGLTGELFF. V gene TRBV7-7 combines with J gene TRBJ2-2; 10 bases fit TRBD1. This CDR3 contains 15 residues. Germline V gene lookup returns CDR1 SSHAT and CDR2 FNYEAQ (reference sequence).

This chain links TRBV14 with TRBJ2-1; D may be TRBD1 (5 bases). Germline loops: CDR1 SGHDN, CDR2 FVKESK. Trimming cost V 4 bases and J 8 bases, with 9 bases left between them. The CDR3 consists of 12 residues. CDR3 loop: CASSPQGYEQFF. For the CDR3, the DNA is TGTGCCAGCAGCCCCCAGGGATATGAGCAGTTCTTC.

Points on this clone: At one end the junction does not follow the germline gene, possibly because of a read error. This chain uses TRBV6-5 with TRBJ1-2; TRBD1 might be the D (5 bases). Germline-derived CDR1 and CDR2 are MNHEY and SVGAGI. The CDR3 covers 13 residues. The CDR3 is CASSPELGTADYF. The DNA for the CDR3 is TGTGCCAGCAGCCCCGAACTCGGGACCGCGGATTACTTC.

The CDR3 DNA is TGTGCCAGCAGGTCTTCCCCCCGCTCTGGGGCCAACGTCCTGACTTTC. It specifies CASRSSPRSGANVLTF. V and J are TRBV7-3 and TRBJ2-6; D is ambiguous. Germline V CDR1 and CDR2: SGHTA, FQGTGA. The CDR3 totals 16 residues. The ends were cut back, 6 bases at V and 0 bases at J, with 12 bases in the middle.

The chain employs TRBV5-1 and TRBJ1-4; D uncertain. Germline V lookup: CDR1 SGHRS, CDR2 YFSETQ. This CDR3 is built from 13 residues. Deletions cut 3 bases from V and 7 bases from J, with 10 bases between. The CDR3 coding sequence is TGCGCCAGCAGCTCCACCGGACGTGAAAAACTGTTTTTT. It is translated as CASSSTGREKLFF.

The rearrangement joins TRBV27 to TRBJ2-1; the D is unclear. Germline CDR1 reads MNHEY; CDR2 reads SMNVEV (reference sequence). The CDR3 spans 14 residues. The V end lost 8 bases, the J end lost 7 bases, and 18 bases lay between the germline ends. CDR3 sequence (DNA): TGTGCCAGCTACCGCCCCGGCGTGGGGAATGAGCAGTTCTTC. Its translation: CASYRPGVGNEQFF.

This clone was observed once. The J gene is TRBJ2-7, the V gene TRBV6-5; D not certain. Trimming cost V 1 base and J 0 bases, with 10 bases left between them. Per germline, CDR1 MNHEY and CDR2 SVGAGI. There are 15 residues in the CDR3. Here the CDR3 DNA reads TGTGCCAGCAGTTACTTACCGGACGCCTCCTACGAGCAGTACTTC. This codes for CASSYLPDASYEQYF.